These 7 T cell receptor beta chains were all obtained from the same sample, sequenced in a study of blood T cells in healthy people across ages. A J-beta primer mix and a sample-barcoded 5' primer were used in a second PCR of roughly 6 to 12 cycles. Using its own MiXCR run on the 5' RACE reads, TCRdb lists one record per CDR3 protein. The sample holds around 2 million distinct CDR3 sequences, about two fifths seen once. Sequenced material: blood. Every receptor here comes from a human donor in good health.

This clonotype was counted between two and nine times. CDR3 in amino acids: CASSQLLRGQSSYEQYF. The CDR3 DNA follows: TGCGCCAGCAGCCAACTACTCAGGGGACAGAGCTCCTACGAGCAGTACTTC. The chain joins TRBV4-1 to TRBJ2-7; 7 positions match TRBD1. The CDR3 contains 17 residues. The V and J ends lost 2 bases and 0 bases, in that order; junction bases with no gene match: 10. Germline lookup yields CDR1 MGHRA and CDR2 YSYEKL.

The J gene is TRBJ2-1, the V gene TRBV6-1, with no clear D. V lost 4 bases and J 4 bases, leaving 5 bases between the germline ends. The length of the CDR3 is 12 residues. Germline values: CDR1 MNHNS, CDR2 SASEGT. This chain's CDR3 is CASSAQYNEQFF. The CDR3 region has the DNA TGTGCCAGCAGTGCCCAGTACAATGAGCAGTTCTTC.

The chain is built from TRBV28 and TRBJ2-1; D not certain. Per the germline V gene, CDR1 is MDHEN and CDR2 is SYDVKM. CDR3 length: 16 amino acids. Trimming left V 6 bases short and J 2 bases short, with 17 bases between. The DNA of the CDR3 is TGTGCCAGCAGCCATCCATCGGGCCCCACCTACAATGAGCAGTTCTTC. It encodes CASSHPSGPTYNEQFF.

V is TRBV7-9 and J is TRBJ1-1; D remains ambiguous. This CDR3 has 13 amino acids. Looked up from germline, CDR1 is SEHNR and CDR2 is FQNEAQ (reference sequence). V was shortened by 4 bases and J by 2 bases, with 8 bases between the two germline ends. The CDR3 loop reads CASSSKLNTEAFF. In nucleotides, the CDR3 is TGTGCCAGCAGCTCAAAATTAAACACTGAAGCTTTCTTT.

On this clonotype: A read error may produce the germline difference seen at one junction end. For the CDR3, the DNA is TGTGCCAGCAGCTTATGGGGTCAGCTAGCCAAGAACATTCAGTACTTC. This encodes CASSLWGQLAKNIQYF. The chain employs TRBV7-2 and TRBJ2-4; a weak D match, TRBD2 (5 bases). CDR3 length: 16 amino acids. CDR1 and CDR2 from the germline V gene are SGHTA and FQGNSA.

The V gene is TRBV6-1, the J gene TRBJ2-1; no definite D call. V shed 2 bases and J shed 5 bases, with 4 bases lying between them. Germline V gene lookup returns CDR1 MNHNS and CDR2 SASEGT. The length of the CDR3 is 12 residues. CDR3 nucleotide sequence: TGTGCCAGCAGTGAAATTAACAATGAGCAGTTCTTC. This gives the protein CASSEINNEQFF.

This clonotype was seen only a few times. This chain joins TRBV12-3 or TRBV12-4 and TRBJ2-1, with D possibly matching TRBD2 (5 bases). This CDR3 has 15 amino acids. Between the trimmed V and J ends, which lost 8 bases and 1 base, there was a span of 15 bases. CDR3 loop: CASGREGASYNEQFF. The CDR3 DNA reads TGTGCCAGCGGCCGGGAAGGAGCTTCCTACAATGAGCAGTTCTTC.